Shown below are 14 T cell receptor beta chains from a single sample sequenced in a study of blood T cell repertoires in COVID-19. Repertoires were generated with immunoSEQ multiplex PCR, while TCRdb's copy carries only in-frame clones and drops some. Of approximately 230,000 clones in the sample, 75% to 90% were seen once. The sequenced material came from peripheral blood. The source of these receptors is a man in his thirties or forties who had recovered from COVID-19.

The CDR3 bases are TGTGCCAGCAGCTTAGTTGCAGACTACGAGCAGTACTTC. Translation gives CASSLVADYEQYF. The chain is built from TRBV7-9 and TRBJ2-7; unclear D gene. Trimming cost V 1 base and J 3 bases, with 7 bases left between them. Germline V CDR1 and CDR2: SEHNR, FQNEAQ (reference sequence). This CDR3 region has 13 residues.

The V gene is TRBV11-1, the J gene TRBJ2-2, with 9 bases lining up with TRBD1. Germline V CDR1 and CDR2: SGHAT, FQDESV (reference sequence). J gave up 5 bases and V 3 bases, and 1 base lay outside the gene matches. The length of the CDR3 is 14 residues. The CDR3 loop reads CASSLDRGTGELFF. CDR3 sequence (DNA): TGTGCCAGCAGCTTGGACAGGGGTACCGGGGAGCTGTTTTTT.

This clone has only one observation. The chain combines TRBV11-2 with TRBJ1-6; D unresolved. CDR1 is SGHAT, CDR2 FQNNGV, per germline. The length of the CDR3 is 14 residues. V lost 3 bases, J lost 4 bases, and 7 bases lay in between. The DNA of the CDR3 is TGTGCCAGCAGCTTGTCGGAGTATAATTCACCCCTCCACTTT. As protein: CASSLSEYNSPLHF.

This chain links TRBV14 with TRBJ1-1, with D unclear. The CDR3 extends over 14 amino acids. CDR1 and CDR2 from the germline V gene are SGHDN and FVKESK. V lost 4 bases and J 1 base, leaving 10 bases between the germline ends. CDR3 in amino acids: CASSLWRENTEAFF. The CDR3 DNA sequence: TGTGCCAGCAGCCTCTGGAGGGAGAACACTGAAGCTTTCTTT.

This rearrangement joins TRBV7-6 to TRBJ1-4; possible D gene TRBD1, 5 bases. Germline values: CDR1 SGHVS, CDR2 FNYEAQ. This CDR3 contains 15 residues. Trimming removed 2 bases from V and 1 base from J, with 8 bases in between. Here the CDR3 reads CASSLLGGTNEKLFF. The CDR3 DNA follows: TGTGCCAGCAGCTTATTGGGGGGAACTAATGAAAAACTGTTTTTT.

This clone occurred once. V usage is TRBV4-1 and J usage is TRBJ2-2; D unresolved. The CDR3 runs 13 residues. Germline V gives CDR1 MGHRA, CDR2 YSYEKL. V gave up 1 base and J gave up 4 bases, with 4 bases separating them. The CDR3 here is CASSQVSTGELFF. DNA for the CDR3: TGCGCCAGCAGCCAAGTGAGCACCGGGGAGCTGTTTTTT.

This chain connects TRBV19 to TRBJ2-5; TRBD2 matches 7 bases. The CDR3 is 16 amino acids. Germline CDR1 and CDR2: LNHDA and SQIVND (reference sequence). Trimming took 1 base from V and 3 from J; bases not matched to a gene: 8. The CDR3 DNA follows: TGTGCCAGTAGTATAGTTAGCGGGCGATATAAAGAGACCCAGTACTTC. Residues: CASSIVSGRYKETQYF.

In its sample, this clone was seen a few times. CDR3 residues: CASTRTGRETQYF. In DNA, the CDR3 is TGTGCCAGCACCCGGACAGGGCGGGAGACCCAGTACTTC. This chain joins TRBV11-2 and TRBJ2-5, with TRBD1 identical over 8 bases. J gave up 5 bases and V 7 bases, and 6 bases lay outside the gene matches. The CDR3 spans 13 residues. CDR1 is SGHAT, CDR2 FQNNGV, per germline.

The chain recombines TRBV7-9 with TRBJ1-1, with a tentative D call TRBD1 (6 bases). The CDR3 has 16 amino acids. Trimming removed 5 bases from V and 5 bases from J, with 21 bases in between. Germline values: CDR1 SEHNR, CDR2 FQNEAQ (reference sequence). DNA for the CDR3: TGTGCCAGCAGCGGGGGGGCTCTCGGGACGAATACTGAAGCTTTCTTT. It translates to CASSGGALGTNTEAFF.

The chain carries TRBV5-1 and TRBJ2-1, with D possibly TRBD2 on 7 matching bases. From germline, CDR1 is SGHRS and CDR2 YFSETQ. The CDR3 runs 15 residues. V was shortened by 0 bases and J by 7 bases, with 14 bases between the two germline ends. The CDR3 spells CASSLVFGGTNEQFF. CDR3 in DNA: TGCGCCAGCAGCTTGGTTTTCGGGGGGACAAATGAGCAGTTCTTC.

Remarks on this clone: This specimen includes other DNA sequences encoding the same CDR3. J is TRBJ1-1 and V is TRBV15; 9 bases agree with TRBD1. Germline V gives CDR1 LNHNV, CDR2 YYDKDF (reference sequence). The CDR3 runs to 14 residues. V shed 3 bases and J 4 bases; nucleotides not matched to a gene: 3. DNA of the CDR3: TGTGCCACCAGCAGGGACAGGGGAGGCACTGAAGCTTTCTTT. This gives the protein CATSRDRGGTEAFF.

This chain connects TRBV29-1 to TRBJ2-1, with D perhaps TRBD2 (6 bases). Deletions cut 7 bases from V and 12 bases from J, with 22 bases between. The CDR3 is 13 amino acids. Germline CDR1 and CDR2: SQVTM and ANQGSEA. The CDR3 here is CSARPPRGTWQFF. The CDR3 region has the DNA TGCAGCGCCCGCCCCCCTCGCGGGACGTGGCAGTTCTTC.

The chain joins TRBV29-1 to TRBJ1-1; D is unclear. V gave up 7 bases and J gave up 11 bases, with 14 bases separating them. Germline V lookup: CDR1 SQVTM, CDR2 ANQGSEA. The CDR3 contains 10 residues. CDR3 region: CSAVGPGAFF. The DNA for the CDR3 is TGCAGCGCCGTGGGCCCGGGGGCTTTCTTT.

This clone was recorded a few times. This chain links TRBV5-1 with TRBJ2-7; TRBD1 aligns across 8 bases. The CDR3 contains 15 residues. Germline V lookup: CDR1 SGHRS, CDR2 YFSETQ. With V trimmed by 3 bases and J by 0 bases, 5 bases remained unmatched. CDR3 in amino acids: CASSSVDRASYEQYF. The CDR3 DNA follows: TGCGCCAGCAGCTCGGTGGACAGGGCCTCCTACGAGCAGTACTTC.